This T cell receptor beta chain derives from a study of blood T cell repertoires in COVID-19. Study as a whole: Acute-phase and convalescent COVID-19 samples originated in the United States, Italy and Spain. T cells, B-cell-depleted T cells, or PBMCs provided the cDNA or gDNA that served as material.

How the authors handled the data: For nucleated cells, counts were estimated from reference gene primer amplification. The protocol was immunoSEQ multiplex PCR, while the TCRdb copy is restricted to in-frame clones and leaves out a portion. That table supplies the V and J calls and clone size; D and trimming were determined from the DNA. The sample yields 250,000 to 350,000 clones, about four fifths seen once. This CDR3 contains 16 residues. Trimming cost V 3 bases and J 4 bases; bases outside gene matches: 8. The germline V gene has CDR1 LGHNA and CDR2 YNFKEQ. The source of this sequence is a woman aged 45-60 years with acute or convalescent COVID-19. The V gene is TRBV4-2, the J gene TRBJ1-5, with TRBD1 identical over 8 bases. The sequenced sample consisted of peripheral blood. The CDR3 spells CASSQVGQGLNQPQHF. CDR3 bases: TGTGCCAGCAGCCAGGTCGGACAGGGCCTAAATCAGCCCCAGCATTTT.